These 10 T cell receptor beta chains originate from one sample sequenced in a study of identical twins. TCRdb reprocessed the 5' RACE reads with MiXCR, giving one entry per CDR3 protein. The table lists around 550,000 distinct CDR3 sequences, approximately 16% of them singletons, with roughly 0.46% in the top ten. The data also belong to a second study, concerning yellow fever vaccine responses in identical twins.

Sequencing input: CD4+ T cells sorted from blood. Source of these receptors: a woman in her late teens or twenties in good health.

This clonotype has just a few counts. The genes are TRBV6-1 and TRBJ1-4, with TRBD1 as a possible D gene (6 bases). The CDR3 length is 14 residues. V lost 8 bases and J 0 bases, leaving 10 bases between the germline ends. Germline V gene sequence: CDR1 MNHNS, CDR2 SASEGT. CDR3 nucleotide sequence: TGTGCCAGCCGAAGGGGGGCAACTAATGAAAAACTGTTTTTT. Its protein product is CASRRGATNEKLFF.

Many counts were recorded for this clonotype. The chain links TRBV24-1 to TRBJ2-3; TRBD2 agrees at 11 bases. The CDR3 contains 15 residues. Germline CDR1 is KGHDR and CDR2 is SFDVKD. The V gene end was trimmed by 5 bases and the J gene end by 4 bases; junction bases not matched to a gene: 4. The chain's CDR3 is CATSALAGGADTQYF. The CDR3 region has the DNA TGTGCCACCAGTGCGCTAGCGGGAGGTGCAGATACGCAGTATTTT.

The rearrangement uses TRBV7-9 and TRBJ2-1; 9 bases match TRBD1. CDR3 length equals 15 residues. CDR1 is SEHNR and CDR2 is FQNEAQ in the germline V gene (reference sequence). Losses at the gene ends were 3 bases for V and 5 bases for J; bases not matched to a gene: 5. The CDR3 reads CASSFRDRAHNEQFF. Written as DNA, the CDR3 is TGTGCCAGCAGCTTCCGGGACAGGGCCCACAATGAGCAGTTCTTC.

This clonotype was counted many times. The chain is built from TRBV2 and TRBJ2-4, with TRBD2 identical over 9 bases. CDR3 length: 15 amino acids. Germline trimming cut 6 bases from V and 4 bases from J; bases unmatched to any gene: 7. The germline CDR1 and CDR2 sequences are SNHLY and FYNNEI. In DNA form, the CDR3 reads TGTGCCAGCAGAATTTCGACTAGCGGTAAAAACATTCAGTACTTC. It translates to CASRISTSGKNIQYF.

This clonotype is a singleton in its sample. The chain uses TRBV3-1 and TRBJ2-7; 8 bases align to TRBD2. The V gene end was trimmed by 4 bases and the J gene end by 3 bases; junction bases not matched to a gene: 11. Germline assignment: CDR1 LGHDT and CDR2 YNNKEL (reference sequence). The CDR3 contains 16 residues. This CDR3 reads CASSRGPGLDHYEQYF. The CDR3 region has the DNA TGTGCCAGCAGCCGCGGCCCGGGACTAGATCACTACGAGCAGTACTTC.

The chain links TRBV2 to TRBJ2-5; a possible D gene is TRBD2 (5 bases). Trimming took 4 bases from V and 10 from J, leaving 16 bases between them. Germline V gene data show CDR1 as SNHLY and CDR2 as FYNNEI. This CDR3 contains 13 residues. The CDR3 loop reads CASSVLAMGDQYF. Here the CDR3 DNA reads TGTGCCAGCAGTGTGCTAGCCATGGGTGACCAGTACTTC. Together with reference TRBV2 and TRBJ2-5, the CDR3 gives the full variable domain: EPEVTQTPSHQVTQMGQEVILRCVPISNHLYFYWYRQILGQKVEFLVSFYNNEISEKSEIFDDQFSVERPDGSNFTLKIRSTKLEDSAMYFCASSVLAMGDQYFGPGTRLLVL.

This chain links TRBV2 with TRBJ1-4, with unresolved D. Trimming took 1 base from V and 3 from J, leaving 9 bases between them. Per germline, CDR1 SNHLY and CDR2 FYNNEI. This CDR3 has 15 amino acids. CDR3 amino acids: CASSEEVFPNEKLFF. CDR3 coding DNA: TGTGCCAGCAGTGAAGAGGTGTTCCCTAATGAAAAACTGTTTTTT.

This rearrangement joins TRBV9 to TRBJ1-2, with 8 bases aligning to TRBD1. Unmatched junction bases numbered 5, after V lost 3 bases and J lost 4 bases. Looked up from germline, CDR1 is SGDLS and CDR2 is YYNGEE. The CDR3 length is 14 residues. In DNA, the CDR3 is TGTGCCAGCAGCGGAGTCAGGGGGCCCTATGGCTACACCTTC. This translates into CASSGVRGPYGYTF.

This chain links TRBV7-2 with TRBJ2-2, with TRBD1 as a possible D gene (5 bases). CDR3 length: 15 amino acids. Germline assignment: CDR1 SGHTA and CDR2 FQGNSA. V lost 6 bases and J lost 0, with 11 bases in between. The CDR3 DNA reads as TGTGCCAGCAGAGGTGGGGCCCCGAACACCGGGGAGCTGTTTTTT. This encodes CASRGGAPNTGELFF.

The chain links TRBV11-2 to TRBJ2-7, with 10 bases matching TRBD2. The CDR3 sequence is 14 residues long. V was pared by 3 bases and J by 2 bases, with 1 base of the junction left unmatched. The germline V gene has CDR1 SGHAT and CDR2 FQNNGV. The CDR3 loop is CASSFSGRAYEQYF. The DNA of the CDR3 is TGTGCCAGCAGCTTCAGCGGGAGGGCCTACGAGCAGTACTTC.